Listed below are T cell receptor beta chains from one sample, sequenced in a study of OX40 agonist ivuxolimab in advanced cancers. Using immunoSEQ multiplex PCR, the repertoire was profiled, and TCRdb retains in-frame clones only, with some absent. Of around 69,000 clones in the sample, 70% to 85% were seen once. The input for sequencing was CD4+ or CD8+ T cells sorted from blood, taken in a trial of the OX40 agonist ivuxolimab. Receptor source: an adult with an advanced solid tumor such as melanoma, head and neck, liver or kidney cancer. Both conserved end residues are part of each CDR3. Fields, in order: V gene, J gene, CDR3 protein.

>TRBV4-2|TRBJ1-5
CASSQDTGAGQPQHF
>TRBV5-1|TRBJ1-5
CASSLEVEGAPQHF
>TRBV6-1|TRBJ2-3
CASSDYRADTQYF
>TRBV6-1|TRBJ2-7
CASSPSGRSYEQYF
>TRBV20-1|TRBJ1-5
CSARRGQPQHF
>TRBV28|TRBJ1-2
CASSSQGGGLNDYTF
>TRBV28|TRBJ1-5
CASVDSPNQPQHF
>TRBV14|TRBJ2-7
CASSQEVGSTYEQYF
>TRBV5-1|TRBJ2-3
CASSLAIQGVADTQYF
>TRBV19|TRBJ2-2
CARGGTNTGELFF
>TRBV6-4|TRBJ2-5
CASSDILAGETQYF
>TRBV28|TRBJ2-3
CAGGSVSTDTQYF
>TRBV28|TRBJ2-7
CASSYGRFYEQYF
>TRBV6-1|TRBJ2-7
CASRDMGEQYF
>TRBV9|TRBJ2-1
CASSVGVVGLASDEQFF
>TRBV7-2|TRBJ2-1
CASSLAGWDEQFF
>TRBV10-2|TRBJ2-1
CASTGGSLNEQFF
>TRBV18|TRBJ2-2
CASSRGPGELFF
>TRBV18|TRBJ2-5
CASSAQTSGTQETQYF
>TRBV7-9|TRBJ2-7
CASSPRRDRAHEQYF